This T cell receptor (beta chain) was retrieved from a study of blood T cell repertoires in COVID-19. The germline V gene has CDR1 MNHEY and CDR2 SMNVEV (reference sequence). There are 17 residues in the CDR3. The germline V and J ends were trimmed by 4 bases and 3 bases, with 21 bases remaining between them. Original processing methods: Reference gene primer amplification gave nucleated cell count estimates. The protocol was immunoSEQ multiplex PCR, while the TCRdb copy is restricted to in-frame clones and leaves out a portion. Clone size and V and J calls were adopted from that table, with D and trimming inferred from the DNA. The data contain a few hundred thousand clones, 70% to 90% of them singletons. Before being deemed recovered, Cohort 3 donors had two negative PCRs, clearance, or symptom resolution.

The source material was PBMCs or T cells enriched from blood (not recorded which). The receptor's source is a woman aged 30 to 39 who had recovered from COVID-19. The chain has TRBV27 and TRBJ1-2; D is perhaps TRBD1 (5 bases). The DNA for the CDR3 is TGTGCCAGCAGTTCCCTGGGGCAGGCAAACCGCTACTATGGCTACACCTTC. Its protein is CASSSLGQANRYYGYTF.